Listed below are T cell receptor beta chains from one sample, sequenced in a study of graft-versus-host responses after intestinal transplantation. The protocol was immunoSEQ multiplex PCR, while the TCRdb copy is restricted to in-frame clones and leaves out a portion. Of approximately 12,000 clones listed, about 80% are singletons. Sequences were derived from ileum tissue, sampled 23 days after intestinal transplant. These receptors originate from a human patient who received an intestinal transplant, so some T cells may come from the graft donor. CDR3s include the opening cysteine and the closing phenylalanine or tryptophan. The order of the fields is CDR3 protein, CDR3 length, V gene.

CASQRGDSYNEQFF | 14 | TRBV9
CASSPGPLYEQYF | 13 | TRBV7-6
CASSTQPGLPSYEQYF | 16 | TRBV9
CASSLGLAGADTQYF | 15 | TRBV5-6
CASSRTYNEQFF | 12 | TRBV19
CASSLSGTGANEQFF | 15 | TRBV9
CSAPVGGEQYF | 11 | TRBV20-1
CASGQGGTDTQYF | 13 | TRBV11-2
CASSLDNRRFIHEQYF | 16 | TRBV11-3
CASSQGTYGYTF | 12 | TRBV4-1
CASSILNSYEQYF | 13 | TRBV19
CASSVAGAYNEQFF | 14 | TRBV9
CASSESRDQETQYF | 14 | TRBV25-1
CASSLVRGFLKASGANVLTF | 20 | TRBV7-6
CAWKVQGPRNEQFF | 14 | TRBV30
CASTVRWTGSTDTQYF | 16 | TRBV6-6
CASSYSGGLNQPQHF | 15 | TRBV6-5
CASSFGTSYEQYF | 13 | TRBV11-2
CASSIKGTDTQYF | 13 | TRBV19
CASSVVSGTGYTF | 13 | TRBV9
CASSQLAGVSPRVGEQFF | 18 | TRBV4-1
CASRLRPGQGDNSEQFF | 17 | TRBV7-9
CASRQGAQPQHF | 12 | TRBV19
CASSLGQGSEAFF | 13 | TRBV13
CASSGRVGGRGTGELFF | 17 | TRBV9
CASSVAASGFEQYF | 14 | TRBV9
CASSLGDRGAEKLFF | 15 | TRBV5-8
CATSKPPGAGYEQYF | 15 | TRBV15
CASSRRGSNQPQHF | 14 | TRBV14
CASSMEGNQPQHF | 13 | TRBV19
CASSDGTGGLYGYTF | 15 | TRBV6-4